Shown below are 32 T cell receptor beta chains from a single sample sequenced in a study of response to subunit inactivated influenza vaccine. TCRdb re-analysed the RT-PCR reads in MiXCR, keeping a single row per CDR3 protein. Of about 520,000 distinct CDR3 sequences listed, 6% to 9% are singletons. Here the sequenced sample was PBMCs from blood, taken roughly 24 months after vaccination. These receptor sequences come from a man between 50 and 75 years old who received an inactivated influenza vaccine.

There are many counts of this clonotype. This chain joins TRBV25-1 and TRBJ1-5; D ambiguous. This CDR3 has 14 amino acids. From germline, CDR1 is MGHDK and CDR2 SYGVNS. V was clipped by 6 bases and J by 1 base, with 10 bases between them. This CDR3 reads CASSPLVSNQPQHF. The CDR3 nucleotides are TGTGCCAGCAGCCCCCTGGTAAGCAATCAGCCCCAGCATTTT. Full variable domain (outside the CDR3, taken from reference TRBV25-1 and TRBJ1-5): EADIYQTPRYLVIGTGKKITLECSQTMGHDKMYWYQQDPGMELHLIHYSYGVNSTEKGDLSSESTVSRIRTEHFPLTLESARPSHTSQYLCASSPLVSNQPQHFGDGTRLSIL.

This clonotype has more than one count but fewer than ten. The V call is TRBV5-1, the J call TRBJ2-1; D call uncertain. V was cut by 1 base and J by 6 bases, with 11 bases left in between. The CDR3 runs to 14 residues. Germline loops: CDR1 SGHRS, CDR2 YFSETQ. The CDR3 sequence is CASSLMGIGNEQFF. CDR3 nucleotide sequence: TGCGCCAGCAGCTTGATGGGGATAGGCAATGAGCAGTTCTTC.

This clonotype was observed many times. V usage is TRBV18 and J usage is TRBJ2-7; D not certain. The ends were cut back, 1 base at V and 1 base at J, with 8 bases in the middle. Germline loops: CDR1 KGHSH, CDR2 LQKENI. The CDR3 extends over 14 amino acids. The CDR3 DNA is TGTGCCAGCTCACCACGGGCAGGATCCTACGAGCAGTACTTC. It encodes CASSPRAGSYEQYF.

This clonotype was counted at least ten times. J is TRBJ2-5 and V is TRBV12-3 or TRBV12-4; 13 bases align to TRBD2. Trimming cost V 2 bases and J 2 bases; bases outside gene matches: 8. This CDR3 region has 18 residues. CDR3 in amino acids: CASSLRTGTSGVQETQYF. CDR3 nucleotide sequence: TGTGCCAGCAGTTTACGTACCGGGACTAGCGGGGTACAAGAGACCCAGTACTTC.

This clonotype was counted once. A read error is likely, as this CDR3 ends without the conserved phenylalanine or tryptophan. The rearrangement joins TRBV6-5 to TRBJ1-3, with D unclear. V was cut by 0 bases and J by 4 bases, with 10 bases left in between. The CDR3 sequence is 15 residues long. Germline-derived CDR1 and CDR2 are MNHEY and SVGAGI. The CDR3 region is CASSYSPGSGNTIYL. Here the CDR3 DNA reads TGTGCCAGCAGTTACTCTCCCGGGTCCGGAAACACCATATATCTT.

V and J are TRBV11-2 and TRBJ2-7; 7 nucleotides agree with TRBD2. The germline gives CDR1 SGHAT, CDR2 FQNNGV. This CDR3 is built from 16 residues. The trim removed 4 bases at V and 2 bases at J, leaving 11 bases unmatched. This chain's CDR3 is CASSSLGTTRPYEQYF. CDR3 in DNA: TGTGCCAGCAGCTCCCTGGGGACTACCCGACCCTACGAGCAGTACTTC.

In its sample, this clonotype was seen a few times. Here the CDR3 reads CASSFTTGSEAFF. The CDR3 DNA is TGTGCCAGCAGCTTTACTACAGGGTCTGAAGCTTTCTTT. The chain links TRBV11-3 to TRBJ1-1, with D perhaps matching TRBD1 (6 bases). Germline lookup yields CDR1 SGHNT and CDR2 YENEEA. The CDR3 loop spans 13 amino acids. V lost 3 bases and J 6 bases, leaving 11 bases between the germline ends.

This clonotype showed up just a few times. The CDR3 sequence is CSAGGLAETTDTQYF. CDR3 nucleotide sequence: TGCAGTGCTGGGGGACTAGCGGAGACCACAGATACGCAGTATTTT. The rearrangement joins TRBV20-1 to TRBJ2-3; 11 bases are a match to TRBD2. The germline gives CDR1 DFQATT, CDR2 SNEGSKA (reference sequence). CDR3 length: 15 amino acids. Trimming cost V 5 bases and J 2 bases; bases outside gene matches: 6.

This clonotype was seen at least ten times. The chain employs TRBV4-3 and TRBJ2-7, with D unresolved. This CDR3 is 13 amino acids long. V was pared by 0 bases and J by 12 bases, with 15 bases between. Looked up from germline, CDR1 is LGHNA and CDR2 is YSLEER. The CDR3 DNA follows: TGCGCCAGCAGCCAAGATTTAGGGCTCCCCCTGTACTTC. This sequence encodes CASSQDLGLPLYF.

V usage is TRBV20-1 and J usage is TRBJ1-4; D possibly corresponds to TRBD1 (6 bases). This CDR3 is 13 amino acids long. Trimming left V 4 bases short and J 3 bases short, with 9 bases between. Germline values: CDR1 DFQATT, CDR2 SNEGSKA (reference sequence). This CDR3 reads CSAKGGANEKLFF. CDR3 sequence (DNA): TGCAGTGCTAAGGGGGGTGCTAATGAAAAACTGTTTTTT.

This clonotype was detected a few times. V usage is TRBV12-3 or TRBV12-4 and J usage is TRBJ2-1; 9 bases are shared with TRBD1. The CDR3 runs to 14 residues. Trimming cost V 8 bases and J 0 bases; bases outside gene matches: 2. CDR3 sequence reads: CASDRGSSYNEQFF. For the CDR3, the DNA is TGTGCCAGCGACAGGGGGAGCTCCTACAATGAGCAGTTCTTC.

This clonotype was picked up a small number of times. This CDR3 reads CASSLAQGSSYGYTF. CDR3 nucleotide sequence: TGCGCCAGCAGCTTGGCTCAGGGGAGCAGCTATGGCTACACCTTC. V is TRBV5-1 and J is TRBJ1-2; D might be TRBD1 (6 bases). Per germline, CDR1 SGHRS and CDR2 YFSETQ. The CDR3 loop spans 15 amino acids. V was pared by 0 bases and J by 4 bases, with 13 bases between.

Comment on this clonotype: A clone one base away is much larger, so this may be a read error. The chain links TRBV5-1 to TRBJ2-3; D gene uncertain. CDR3 length: 14 residues. V was cut by 4 bases and J by 5 bases, with 14 bases left in between. CDR1 SGHRS and CDR2 YFSETQ come from the germline V gene. This chain's CDR3 is CASSTRWPEDTQYF. CDR3 DNA: TGCGCCAGCAGCACCAGATGGCCCGAAGATACGCAGTATTTT.

The rearrangement joins TRBV4-2 to TRBJ2-1; maybe TRBD2 (5 bases). Looked up from germline, CDR1 is LGHNA and CDR2 is YNFKEQ. There are 14 residues in the CDR3. The germline V and J ends were trimmed by 4 bases and 15 bases, with 22 bases remaining between them. The CDR3 spells CASSPLGDPLGRFF. In DNA, the CDR3 is TGTGCCAGCAGCCCCCTCGGGGATCCCCTCGGGCGGTTCTTC.

The sample holds a few counts of this clonotype. V gene TRBV20-1 combines with J gene TRBJ2-3, with TRBD2 identical over 8 bases. The V gene end was trimmed by 8 bases and the J gene end by 7 bases; junction bases not matched to a gene: 11. The CDR3 is 13 residues long. In germline, CDR1 is DFQATT, CDR2 SNEGSKA (reference sequence). The CDR3 is CSPLSGEEHTQYF. DNA of the CDR3: TGCAGTCCACTTAGCGGGGAGGAGCATACGCAGTATTTT.

The V and J genes are TRBV7-2 and TRBJ2-1; D ambiguous. V lost 5 bases and J 0 bases, leaving 8 bases between the germline ends. Germline CDR1 is SGHTA and CDR2 is FQGNSA. This CDR3 is built from 14 residues. CDR3 sequence reads: CASSPVSSYNEQFF. In DNA, the CDR3 is TGTGCCAGCAGCCCGGTGAGCTCCTACAATGAGCAGTTCTTC.

The table lists this clonotype with many counts. The chain recombines TRBV7-2 with TRBJ2-7; D gene uncertain. CDR1 and CDR2 (germline): SGHTA, FQGNSA. V was shortened by 4 bases and J by 0 bases, with 13 bases between the two germline ends. This CDR3 is built from 15 residues. The DNA for the CDR3 is TGTGCCAGCAGCTACCCCGGTGGATTCTCCTACGAGCAGTACTTC. As protein: CASSYPGGFSYEQYF.

The rearrangement uses TRBV12-3 or TRBV12-4 and TRBJ1-1; D not resolved. V was pared by 3 bases and J by 0 bases, with 8 bases between. This CDR3 contains 14 residues. The CDR3 reads CASSLKGLNTEAFF. For the CDR3, the DNA is TGTGCCAGCAGTTTGAAAGGGCTGAACACTGAAGCTTTCTTT.

The table lists this clonotype with a few counts. The rearrangement links TRBV6-5 to TRBJ2-5, with D tentatively TRBD2 (6 bases). The germline gives CDR1 MNHEY, CDR2 SVGAGI. This CDR3 has 15 amino acids. Trimming cost V 4 bases and J 4 bases, with 16 bases left between them. CDR3 nucleotide sequence: TGTGCCAGCAGTTTACTTGGGGGGAGCGTAGAGACCCAGTACTTC. It specifies CASSLLGGSVETQYF.

The rearrangement uses TRBV28 and TRBJ2-3, with 11 positions matching TRBD2. Losses at the gene ends were 4 bases for V and 2 bases for J; bases not matched to a gene: 8. CDR1 MDHEN and CDR2 SYDVKM come from the germline V gene. The CDR3 is 17 amino acids. The CDR3 nucleotides read TGTGCCAGCAGTTATACGGGACTAGCGGTCGACACAGATACGCAGTATTTT. Amino acid sequence: CASSYTGLAVDTDTQYF.

This clonotype was observed a handful of times. V and J are TRBV20-1 and TRBJ2-4; D perhaps matches TRBD1 (6 bases). In germline, CDR1 is DFQATT, CDR2 SNEGSKA (reference sequence). V was pared by 3 bases and J by 0 bases, with 12 bases between. The CDR3 loop spans 15 amino acids. CDR3 loop: CSARTGALAKNIQYF. CDR3 sequence (DNA): TGCAGTGCTAGGACAGGCGCCCTAGCCAAAAACATTCAGTACTTC.

This clonotype has at least ten counts. J is TRBJ1-4 and V is TRBV4-3; TRBD1 agrees at 11 bases. Germline V gives CDR1 LGHNA, CDR2 YSLEER. This CDR3 is built from 16 residues. V lost 0 bases to trimming and J lost 7 bases; unmatched junction nucleotides: 4. CDR3 in amino acids: CASSQDRGTGGEKLFF. Here the CDR3 DNA reads TGCGCCAGCAGCCAAGATCGGGGGACAGGGGGTGAAAAACTGTTTTTT.

This clonotype was seen a handful of times. This chain links TRBV4-2 with TRBJ1-1; 8 nucleotides line up with TRBD1. The CDR3 covers 20 residues. V lost 3 bases, J lost 4 bases, and 22 bases stayed unmatched. Germline V gene data show CDR1 as LGHNA and CDR2 as YNFKEQ. The CDR3 DNA sequence: TGTGCCAGCAGCCACGTCTGGTATCTGGGACAGGCCGTCGGGGTCACTGAAGCTTTCTTT. Amino acids: CASSHVWYLGQAVGVTEAFF.

The V and J genes are TRBV3-1 and TRBJ2-5; 7 nucleotides match TRBD1. Trimming took 4 bases from V and 5 from J; bases not matched to a gene: 4. Per germline, CDR1 LGHDT and CDR2 YNNKEL (reference sequence). This CDR3 spans 13 amino acids. The CDR3 region is CASSRPDRETQYF. CDR3 nucleotides: TGTGCCAGCAGCCGTCCGGACAGGGAGACCCAGTACTTC.

The chain links TRBV15 to TRBJ2-1; perhaps D is TRBD1 or TRBD2 (6 bases each). The CDR3 is 14 amino acids. Germline CDR1 is LNHNV and CDR2 is YYDKDF (reference sequence). V dropped 1 base and J dropped 10 bases, with 14 bases sitting between them. CDR3 loop: CATSRASQGREQFF. In DNA form, the CDR3 reads TGTGCCACCAGCAGAGCTTCCCAGGGGAGGGAGCAGTTCTTC.

The chain links TRBV14 to TRBJ2-3, with D possibly TRBD1 on 6 matching bases. The ends were cut back, 4 bases at V and 0 bases at J, with 17 bases in the middle. This CDR3 has 17 residues. Germline lookup yields CDR1 SGHDN and CDR2 FVKESK. The CDR3 protein is CASSRRGTPFSTDTQYF. Here the CDR3 DNA reads TGTGCCAGCAGCCGCCGAGGGACACCCTTTAGCACAGATACGCAGTATTTT.

This clonotype was detected only a few times. This chain uses TRBV29-1 with TRBJ2-1; D gene ambiguous. Trimming removed 1 base at V and 7 bases at J, with 17 bases between. The CDR3 runs 15 residues. Germline loops: CDR1 SQVTM, CDR2 ANQGSEA. The CDR3 nucleotides read TGCAGCGTTGAAGTGGGAATTAGTGCACTAAATGAGCAGTTCTTC. Its translation: CSVEVGISALNEQFF.

This clonotype was detected a few times. The chain is built from TRBV5-1 and TRBJ2-3, with 15 bases fitting TRBD2. Germline CDR1 is SGHRS and CDR2 is YFSETQ. This CDR3 spans 18 amino acids. The V gene end was trimmed by 3 bases and the J gene end by 0 bases; junction bases not matched to a gene: 5. DNA for the CDR3: TGCGCCAGCAGCTCCGGACTAGCGGGGGGGACTAGCACAGATACGCAGTATTTT. Its translation is CASSSGLAGGTSTDTQYF.

A few counts support this clonotype. The chain's CDR3 is CAWQRQGSSYEQYF. The CDR3 DNA follows: TGTGCCTGGCAACGACAGGGGAGCTCCTACGAGCAGTACTTC. J is TRBJ2-7 and V is TRBV30, with 8 nucleotides matching TRBD1. Germline CDR1 reads GTSNPN; CDR2 reads SVGIG (reference sequence). CDR3 length equals 14 residues. Unmatched junction bases numbered 6, after V lost 5 bases and J lost 0 bases.

The CDR3 sequence: CASSGLAGSRYF. The CDR3 nucleotides read TGTGCCAGCAGCGGACTAGCGGGCAGCCGGTACTTC. The chain carries TRBV7-9 and TRBJ2-7, with TRBD2 matching over 11 bases. Germline trimming cut 5 bases from V and 12 bases from J; bases unmatched to any gene: 6. In germline, CDR1 is SEHNR, CDR2 FQNEAQ (reference sequence). This CDR3 has 12 amino acids.

The chain links TRBV6-1 to TRBJ1-1, with TRBD1 matching 10 bases. The CDR3 is made up of 15 amino acids. J was trimmed by 4 bases and V by 7 bases; bases with no gene match: 9. Germline CDR1 is MNHNS and CDR2 is SASEGT. CDR3 protein: CASTAGTGALTEAFF. The CDR3 DNA follows: TGTGCCAGCACCGCCGGGACAGGGGCCCTCACTGAAGCTTTCTTT.

This clonotype was found a few times. The rearrangement uses TRBV6-1 and TRBJ2-2; weak D call: TRBD2 (6 bases). V was cut by 6 bases and J by 2 bases, with 10 bases left in between. The CDR3 is 14 amino acids. Germline-derived CDR1 and CDR2 are MNHNS and SASEGT. Here the CDR3 reads CASRAGPNTGELFF. Written as DNA, the CDR3 is TGTGCCAGCAGGGCGGGACCCAACACCGGGGAGCTGTTTTTT.